Sequencing of this TCR beta chain was carried out in a study of T cell changes during pregnancy in multiple sclerosis. Assay used: immunoSEQ multiplex PCR; TCRdb lists only in-frame clones, some missing. The sample holds about 80,000 clones, about 90% seen once. Per the germline V gene, CDR1 is MNHEY and CDR2 is SVGAGI. Germline trimming cut 7 bases from V and 5 bases from J; bases unmatched to any gene: 8. The CDR3 consists of 14 residues. The sequences come from peripheral blood, collected before pregnancy. This TCR was sampled from a female donor with multiple sclerosis, enrolled in a pregnancy study. The J gene is TRBJ2-7, the V gene TRBV6-5, with 10 nucleotides matching TRBD2. CDR3 in amino acids: CASKSGRAVHEQYF. The DNA of the CDR3 is TGTGCCAGCAAAAGCGGGAGGGCCGTCCACGAGCAGTACTTC.